This TCR beta chain derives from a study of blood T cell repertoires in COVID-19. The overall study: COVID-19 samples collected from the United States, Italy and Spain covered acute and convalescent phases.

Grouping used clinical history reported by participants in a survey and questionnaire. Recovered participants had two consecutive negative NP/OP PCR tests, healthcare professional clearance, or symptom resolution. Trimming cost V 6 bases and J 8 bases, with 19 bases left between them. In germline, CDR1 is SNHLY, CDR2 FYNNEI. The CDR3 length is 15 residues. The protocol was immunoSEQ multiplex PCR, while the TCRdb copy is restricted to in-frame clones and leaves out a portion. Here the sample spans about 160,000 clones, roughly 80% being singletons. The sequencing sample was made of PBMCs or T cells enriched from blood (not recorded which). This chain connects TRBV2 to TRBJ1-4, with a tentative D call TRBD1 (6 bases). This TCR was recovered from a woman between 55 and 75 years old who had recovered from COVID-19. In nucleotides, the CDR3 is TGTGCCAGCAGGGCAACAGGGAGTGTTGGGGAAAAACTGTTTTTT. Encoded protein: CASRATGSVGEKLFF.